The 25 T cell receptor beta chains below were found in one sample sequenced in a study of blood T cell repertoires in COVID-19. Measured with immunoSEQ multiplex PCR; TCRdb has only the in-frame clones, and not every one. The table lists 20,000 or so clones, 86% of them singletons, with roughly a sixth in the top ten. The specimen sequenced was peripheral blood. The receptors stem from a human donor with acute or convalescent COVID-19. The donor label of this sample is uncertain.

CDR3 nucleotides: TGTGCCAGCAGCTTTGGCTTCAATCAGCCCCAGCATTTT. It yields the protein CASSFGFNQPQHF. The J gene is TRBJ1-5, the V gene TRBV5-4; D is uncertain. V lost 2 bases, J lost 3 bases, and 6 bases lay in between. Germline values: CDR1 SGHNT, CDR2 YYREEE (reference sequence). CDR3 length: 13 residues.

This clone was recorded only once. The CDR3 is CASSLFRDRSYF. CDR3 sequence (DNA): TGTGCCAGCAGCTTGTTTCGGGACAGGTCGTACTTC. This chain connects TRBV5-4 to TRBJ2-5, with 8 bases identical to TRBD1. This CDR3 comprises 12 residues. V lost 1 base to trimming and J lost 13 bases; unmatched junction nucleotides: 6. Germline assignment: CDR1 SGHNT and CDR2 YYREEE (reference sequence).

In its sample, this clone was seen a few times. V is TRBV7-9 and J is TRBJ1-6; 7 bases are shared with TRBD1. The CDR3 length is 16 residues. J gave up 2 bases and V 7 bases, and 8 bases lay outside the gene matches. Germline loops: CDR1 SEHNR, CDR2 FQNEAQ (reference sequence). In nucleotides, the CDR3 is TGTGCCAGCAAGATGGAGGGGACAGCCTATAATTCACCCCTCCACTTT. Encoded protein: CASKMEGTAYNSPLHF.

The rearrangement uses TRBV7-9 and TRBJ2-2; 10 bases match TRBD1. CDR1 SEHNR and CDR2 FQNEAQ come from the germline V gene (reference sequence). V lost 5 bases to trimming and J lost 6 bases; unmatched junction nucleotides: 9. The CDR3 is 16 amino acids. DNA for the CDR3: TGTGCCAGCAGCCAAGCGGGGACAGGGGTGTCCGGGGAGCTGTTTTTT. This gives the protein CASSQAGTGVSGELFF.

This clone was observed a few times. This chain connects TRBV7-8 to TRBJ2-7; 10 nucleotides line up with TRBD1. Trimming cost V 0 bases and J 0 bases; bases outside gene matches: 8. This CDR3 region has 18 residues. Germline V gene sequence: CDR1 SGHVS, CDR2 FQNEAQ. In DNA form, the CDR3 reads TGTGCCAGCAGCTTAGCGGGGACAGGGGTCAGGATCTCCTACGAGCAGTACTTC. Amino acids: CASSLAGTGVRISYEQYF.

J is TRBJ2-7 and V is TRBV6-5; 9 bases fit TRBD1. J lost 6 bases, V lost 7 bases, and 1 base had no gene match. This CDR3 region has 11 residues. Germline values: CDR1 MNHEY, CDR2 SVGAGI. The chain's CDR3 is CASTTGGEQYF. The CDR3 region has the DNA TGTGCCAGCACGACAGGGGGCGAGCAGTACTTC.

This chain links TRBV2 with TRBJ2-5; TRBD2 aligns across 8 bases. Germline CDR1 and CDR2: SNHLY and FYNNEI. The J segment lost 5 bases and the V segment lost 4 bases, leaving 6 bases of the junction unmatched. The CDR3 has 14 amino acids. CDR3 nucleotides: TGTGCCAGCAGTGGGGGACTAGGGACGGAGACCCAGTACTTC. It translates to CASSGGLGTETQYF.

CDR3 sequence reads: CASSYRTVNSPLHF. CDR3 bases: TGTGCCAGCAGTTACAGGACAGTCAATTCACCCCTCCACTTT. The chain recombines TRBV6-5 with TRBJ1-6; a weak D match, TRBD1 (6 bases). The CDR3 runs 14 residues. From germline, CDR1 is MNHEY and CDR2 SVGAGI. Trimming shortened V by 2 bases and J by 7 bases, and 9 bases separated the two germline ends.

The CDR3 coding sequence is TGCAGTGCCTGGCGCGGCGGTACGCAGTATTTT. It translates to CSAWRGGTQYF. The rearrangement links TRBV20-1 to TRBJ2-3; D call uncertain. The V end was cut by 6 bases, the J end by 8 bases, with 12 bases between. CDR3 length: 11 amino acids. CDR1 is DFQATT and CDR2 is SNEGSKA in the germline V gene (reference sequence).

This sequence joins TRBV6-5 and TRBJ2-5; D gene uncertain. The germline gives CDR1 MNHEY, CDR2 SVGAGI. The CDR3 totals 14 residues. Trimming removed 7 bases from V and 2 bases from J, with 14 bases in between. CDR3 bases: TGTGCCAGCATCGCCCTAGATTATCAAGAGACCCAGTACTTC. Amino acid sequence: CASIALDYQETQYF.

V is TRBV4-1 and J is TRBJ2-7, with 7 bases that match TRBD2. This CDR3 comprises 18 residues. Germline lookup yields CDR1 MGHRA and CDR2 YSYEKL. Unmatched junction bases numbered 18, after V lost 5 bases and J lost 2 bases. CDR3 residues: CASSATSMIAGRPYEQYF. The CDR3 DNA sequence: TGCGCCAGCAGCGCTACCTCGATGATAGCGGGCCGACCCTACGAGCAGTACTTC.

The chain couples TRBV11-1 to TRBJ2-1, with D possibly matching TRBD1 (6 bases). The CDR3 is made up of 14 amino acids. CDR1 and CDR2 from the germline V gene are SGHAT and FQDESV (reference sequence). V gave up 1 base and J gave up 9 bases, with 13 bases separating them. CDR3 protein: CASSLEWGPGEQFF. In DNA form, the CDR3 reads TGTGCCAGCAGCTTAGAGTGGGGGCCTGGTGAGCAGTTCTTC.

This sequence joins TRBV2 and TRBJ1-5, with a possible D match to TRBD1 (5 bases). Trimming stripped 6 bases from V and 0 bases from J, with 12 bases between. The CDR3 is 15 residues long. The V gene's germline CDR1 is SNHLY and CDR2 FYNNEI. CDR3 residues: CASSLRQHSNQPQHF. DNA for the CDR3: TGTGCCAGCAGCCTCAGACAGCATAGCAATCAGCCCCAGCATTTT.

The rearrangement uses TRBV9 and TRBJ2-1, with 9 bases fitting TRBD2. Germline-derived CDR1 and CDR2 are SGDLS and YYNGEE. With 4 bases clipped from V and 2 bases from J, the junction kept 4 bases outside the gene matches. This CDR3 has 15 residues. The CDR3 DNA reads as TGTGCCAGCAGCCCTAGCGGGACGGCCTACAATGAGCAGTTCTTC. Its protein is CASSPSGTAYNEQFF.

The rearrangement uses TRBV6-4 and TRBJ1-3, with 9 bases lining up with TRBD1. The V gene end was trimmed by 1 base and the J gene end by 0 bases; junction bases not matched to a gene: 7. This CDR3 comprises 18 residues. Germline V gene sequence: CDR1 MRHNA, CDR2 SNTAGT. The CDR3 sequence: CASSDYGTGMSSGNTIYF. In DNA, the CDR3 is TGTGCCAGCAGTGACTACGGGACAGGGATGAGCTCTGGAAACACCATATATTTT.

This chain joins TRBV18 and TRBJ2-7; TRBD2 might be the D (6 bases). Germline assignment: CDR1 KGHSH and CDR2 LQKENI. This CDR3 has 17 amino acids. The V gene lost 3 bases and the J gene lost 8 bases, with 26 bases spanning the gap. The CDR3 reads CASSPQTLGGSPTKQYF. The CDR3 DNA is TGTGCCAGCTCACCGCAGACCCTGGGAGGATCACCTACGAAGCAGTACTTC.

The V gene is TRBV19, the J gene TRBJ2-7, with 7 bases aligning to TRBD1. Germline CDR1 reads LNHDA; CDR2 reads SQIVND (reference sequence). CDR3 length: 14 residues. The junction had 5 bases not matched to a gene; V was cut back by 5 bases and J by 1 base. CDR3 sequence (DNA): TGTGCCAGTAGTCCCTCGACAGGGTCCTACGAGCAGTACTTC. Translation: CASSPSTGSYEQYF.

This clone was detected a few times. This chain links TRBV9 with TRBJ2-1, with 11 positions matching TRBD2. V gave up 0 bases and J gave up 0 bases; unmatched junction bases: 8. CDR3 length: 19 residues. Per germline, CDR1 SGDLS and CDR2 YYNGEE. The CDR3 region is CASSVERLAGPSSYNEQFF. The CDR3 DNA follows: TGTGCCAGCAGCGTAGAGCGACTAGCGGGACCTAGCTCCTACAATGAGCAGTTCTTC.

This sequence joins TRBV9 and TRBJ2-1, with 10 bases matching TRBD2. Germline values: CDR1 SGDLS, CDR2 YYNGEE. V dropped 3 bases and J dropped 5; count of bases not matched to a gene: 5. The CDR3 loop spans 15 amino acids. This chain's CDR3 is CASSAGLADDNEQFF. In DNA, the CDR3 is TGTGCCAGCAGCGCTGGACTAGCGGACGACAATGAGCAGTTCTTC.

The chain uses TRBV6-2 or TRBV6-3 and TRBJ2-7, with 11 bases fitting TRBD2. This CDR3 is 17 amino acids long. V shed 2 bases and J 1 base; nucleotides not matched to a gene: 7. Germline V lookup: CDR1 MNHEY, CDR2 SVGEGT. The CDR3 is CASSYGLAGGLSYEQYF. In nucleotides, the CDR3 is TGTGCCAGCAGTTACGGGCTAGCGGGAGGACTATCCTACGAGCAGTACTTC.

This clone occurred a few times. This rearrangement joins TRBV4-3 to TRBJ1-3, with D unresolved. Per germline, CDR1 LGHNA and CDR2 YSLEER. CDR3 length equals 13 residues. Trimming left V 4 bases short and J 11 bases short, with 15 bases between. As DNA, the CDR3 is TGCGCCAGCAGCCCAACTACTTTTGATGCCATATATTTT. Translating gives CASSPTTFDAIYF.

CDR3 in DNA: TGTGCCAGCAGTTACTCGAGGGTCATAGATCAGCCCCAGCATTTT. This translates into CASSYSRVIDQPQHF. The chain uses TRBV6-2 or TRBV6-3 and TRBJ1-5, with no clear D. CDR1 and CDR2 from the germline V gene are MNHEY and SVGEGT. The CDR3 consists of 15 residues. Trimming took off 0 bases at V and 5 bases at J, with 11 bases between the two ends.

The genes are TRBV19 and TRBJ2-5; 10 bases map to TRBD2. The trim removed 5 bases at V and 1 base at J, leaving 4 bases unmatched. Germline CDR1 LNHDA, CDR2 SQIVND (reference sequence). This CDR3 spans 15 amino acids. Here the CDR3 DNA reads TGTGCCAGTAGTTCTCAGCGGGGGGGCCAAGAGACCCAGTACTTC. Its translation: CASSSQRGGQETQYF.

This clone was seen only a few times. The chain couples TRBV3-1 (or the pseudogene TRBV3-2) to TRBJ1-2; a weak D match, TRBD1 (6 bases). Germline CDR1 is LGHDT and CDR2 is YNNKEL (reference sequence). This CDR3 is 13 amino acids long. V dropped 5 bases and J dropped 6 bases, with 13 bases sitting between them. The CDR3 region has the DNA TGTGCCAGCAGCGTGGACAGAGGAAATGGCTACACCTTC. Translation: CASSVDRGNGYTF.

The chain is built from TRBV6-1 and TRBJ1-6, with D tentatively TRBD1 (5 bases). The V gene's germline CDR1 is MNHNS and CDR2 SASEGT. Trimming cost V 3 bases and J 7 bases, with 16 bases left between them. The CDR3 is 16 amino acids. The CDR3 region is CASSETLPGGNSPLHF. The CDR3 DNA sequence: TGTGCCAGCAGTGAGACCCTCCCGGGGGGGAATTCACCCCTCCACTTT.